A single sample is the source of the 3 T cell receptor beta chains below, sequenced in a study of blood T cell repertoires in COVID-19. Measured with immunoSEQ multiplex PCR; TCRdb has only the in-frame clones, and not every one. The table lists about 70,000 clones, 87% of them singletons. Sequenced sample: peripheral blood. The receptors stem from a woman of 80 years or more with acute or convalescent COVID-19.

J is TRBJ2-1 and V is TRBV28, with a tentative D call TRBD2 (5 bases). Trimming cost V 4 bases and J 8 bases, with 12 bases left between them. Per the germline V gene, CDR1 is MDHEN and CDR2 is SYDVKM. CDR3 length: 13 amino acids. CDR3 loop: CASSSPGFHEQFF. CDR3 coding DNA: TGTGCCAGCAGTTCCCCGGGGTTCCATGAGCAGTTCTTC. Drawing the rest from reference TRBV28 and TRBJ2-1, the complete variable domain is DVKVTQSSRYLVKRTGEKVFLECVQDMDHENMFWYRQDPGLGLRLIYFSYDVKMKEKGDIPEGYSVSREKKERFSLILESASTNQTSMYLCASSSPGFHEQFFGPGTRLTVL.

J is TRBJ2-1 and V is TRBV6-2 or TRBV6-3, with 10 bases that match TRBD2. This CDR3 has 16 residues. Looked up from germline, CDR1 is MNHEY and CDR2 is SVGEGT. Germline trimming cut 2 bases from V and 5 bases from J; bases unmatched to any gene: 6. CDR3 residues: CASSYPLAGSHNEQFF. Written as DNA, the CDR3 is TGTGCCAGCAGTTACCCACTAGCGGGATCCCACAATGAGCAGTTCTTC.

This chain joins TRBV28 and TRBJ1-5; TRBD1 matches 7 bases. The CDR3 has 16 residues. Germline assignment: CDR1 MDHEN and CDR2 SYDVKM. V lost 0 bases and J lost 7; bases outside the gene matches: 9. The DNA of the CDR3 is TGTGCCAGCAGTTTATGGGGCACAGGGGATTTGCAGCCCCAGCATTTT. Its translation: CASSLWGTGDLQPQHF.